The rows below give T cell receptor beta chains drawn from one sample of a study of T-cell memory formation after mild COVID-19. One entry per CDR3 protein results from TCRdb running MiXCR on the 5' RACE reads. This table holds roughly 240,000 distinct CDR3 sequences, roughly 17% found once. The sequenced material came from PBMCs or a T cell subset sorted from them (not recorded which). These receptors were collected from a man between 18 and 29 years old who had mild COVID-19 (a few samples of this study predate the infection). Cell type and time point are not known. The CDR3 runs from the conserved cysteine through the conserved F or W. Fields, in order: CDR3 protein, J gene, V gene, D gene. A D gene is named only where the DNA matches it firmly.

cdr3_aa: CASSELTSGGLDTQYF; j_call: TRBJ2-3; v_call: TRBV2; d_call: TRBD2
cdr3_aa: CASRREDSISFGYTF; j_call: TRBJ1-2; v_call: TRBV19; d_call: .
cdr3_aa: CASSLRGASRTEAFF; j_call: TRBJ1-1; v_call: TRBV5-1; d_call: .
cdr3_aa: CASSGGWSDAMRQFF; j_call: TRBJ2-1; v_call: TRBV5-1; d_call: .
cdr3_aa: CASSPSGGARNEQFF; j_call: TRBJ2-1; v_call: TRBV7-2; d_call: TRBD2
cdr3_aa: CSARWAGFSGNTIYF; j_call: TRBJ1-3; v_call: TRBV20-1; d_call: .
cdr3_aa: CSVVGLAGGDTQYF; j_call: TRBJ2-3; v_call: TRBV29-1; d_call: TRBD2
cdr3_aa: CASSPRTGFGDEQFF; j_call: TRBJ2-1; v_call: TRBV5-1; d_call: TRBD1
cdr3_aa: CASSYWPGGPYNEQFF; j_call: TRBJ2-1; v_call: TRBV6-5; d_call: .
cdr3_aa: CASSGGARYQPQHF; j_call: TRBJ1-5; v_call: TRBV7-9; d_call: .
cdr3_aa: CASNDPGGGGYTF; j_call: TRBJ1-2; v_call: TRBV6-5; d_call: .
cdr3_aa: CASRKTGGIYGYTF; j_call: TRBJ1-2; v_call: TRBV25-1; d_call: TRBD1
cdr3_aa: CSARGGEGSLVAFF; j_call: TRBJ1-1; v_call: TRBV20-1; d_call: .
cdr3_aa: CSARNMNTEAFF; j_call: TRBJ1-1; v_call: TRBV20-1; d_call: .
cdr3_aa: CAISADRGGQPQHF; j_call: TRBJ1-5; v_call: TRBV10-3; d_call: TRBD1
cdr3_aa: CASLQAVPGANVLTF; j_call: TRBJ2-6; v_call: TRBV4-1; d_call: .
cdr3_aa: CASSQGALNTEAFF; j_call: TRBJ1-1; v_call: TRBV18; d_call: .
cdr3_aa: CASSISGTGPTGELFF; j_call: TRBJ2-2; v_call: TRBV5-6; d_call: TRBD1
cdr3_aa: CASRPGGNTGELFF; j_call: TRBJ2-2; v_call: TRBV19; d_call: .
cdr3_aa: CASSLQRVRSYEQYF; j_call: TRBJ2-7; v_call: TRBV12-3/TRBV12-4; d_call: .
cdr3_aa: CASSFALAGGNEQFF; j_call: TRBJ2-1; v_call: TRBV7-2; d_call: TRBD2
cdr3_aa: CASRDRKSSYNSPLHF; j_call: TRBJ1-6; v_call: TRBV12-3/TRBV12-4; d_call: .
cdr3_aa: CASSQEASYGYTF; j_call: TRBJ1-2; v_call: TRBV4-3; d_call: .
cdr3_aa: CASSYGGLRTDTQYF; j_call: TRBJ2-3; v_call: TRBV6-2/TRBV6-3; d_call: .